The sequence of this TCR beta chain was determined in a study of identical twins. Each CDR3 protein is one row after TCRdb ran MiXCR on the 5' RACE reads. The sample yields just under 550,000 distinct CDR3 sequences, 12% to 15% seen once. V was trimmed by 4 bases and J by 0 bases, leaving 18 bases between them. CDR1 and CDR2 from the germline V gene are LGHDT and YNNKEL (reference sequence). The CDR3 length is 18 residues. In its sample, this clonotype was seen a few times. Separately, the same data were catalogued under a study of yellow fever vaccine responses in identical twins.

The chain uses TRBV3-1 and TRBJ2-2; tentative D call: TRBD1 (6 bases). Sequences were obtained from CD4+ T cells sorted from blood. This TCR was recovered from a woman under 30 in good health. The CDR3: CASSPPRGQRANTGELFF. The CDR3 nucleotides are TGTGCCAGCAGCCCCCCCCGGGGACAAAGAGCGAACACCGGGGAGCTGTTTTTT.